The 16 T cell receptor delta chains in this list originate from one sample, sequenced in a study of gamma-delta T cells after stem cell transplantation. TCRdb made new clone calls on the RT-PCR reads using CATT. The sample consists of over a thousand delta-chain clones, less than 6.5% of them appearing once. Input material: gamma-delta T cells. The receptor set was obtained from a human donor. It is not recorded whose cells these are; they may come from a transplant donor.

With respect to this clone: It differs at one base from a far larger clone, so likely a read error. This CDR3 is also generated by other DNA sequences in the sample. The chain employs TRDV1 and TRDJ1; D ambiguous. CDR3 length equals 11 residues. The germline V gene encodes CDR1 TSWWSYY and CDR2 QGS. V was clipped by 5 bases and J by 5 bases, with 6 bases between them. In DNA form, the CDR3 reads TGTGCTCTTGGGAACCGTGATAAACTCATCTTT. As protein: CALGNRDKLIF.

The chain carries TRDV2 and TRDJ1; 9 nucleotides agree with TRDD3. The germline V gene has CDR1 GEAIGNYY and CDR2 EKD. The CDR3 extends over 16 amino acids. Trimming removed 4 bases from V and 0 bases from J; junction bases left unmatched: 8. The CDR3 nucleotides read TGTGCCTGTGATCCGTTAACTGGGGGACACACCGATAAACTCATCTTT. Protein sequence: CACDPLTGGHTDKLIF.

The rearrangement joins TRDV1 to TRDJ1; 9 positions agree with TRDD2. V gave up 5 bases and J gave up 7 bases; unmatched junction bases: 29. The CDR3 is 21 residues long. Germline loops: CDR1 TSWWSYY, CDR2 QGS. CDR3 in DNA: TGTGCTCTTGGGCGGCCCTGGGGCCCTTCCTACGCAGTGCACAGCCTGAGTAAACTCATCTTT. Residues: CALGRPWGPSYAVHSLSKLIF.

In its sample, this clone was seen a few times. One end of the junction does not line up with germline, which may come from a read error. The chain has TRDV1 and TRDJ1, with 8 bases fitting TRDD3. The CDR3 runs to 26 residues. Germline lookup yields CDR1 TSWWSYY and CDR2 QGS. CDR3 in amino acids: CALGMRSPTSPDWGYYQLKGFDKLIF. CDR3 bases: TGTGCCCTTGGGATGCGGAGCCCTACCTCCCCTGACTGGGGATACTATCAACTGAAGGGTTTCGATAAACTCATCTTT.

This clone was found a few times. For this DNA, TCRdb reports the protein of a much larger clone, which diverges at residue 10, most likely from a read error; the protein presented here is translated directly from the DNA. The V gene is TRDV1, the J gene TRDJ1, with D possibly being TRDD3 (6 bases). CDR1 and CDR2 (germline): TSWWSYY, QGS. The ends were cut back, 2 bases at V and 0 bases at J, with 13 bases in the middle. CDR3 length: 16 residues. The CDR3 DNA follows: TGTGCTCTTGGGGAATGGGGGGCCCCACACACCGATAAACTCATCTTT. It encodes CALGEWGAPHTDKLIF.

This clone was observed a handful of times. With a far larger clone one base away, a read error is the likely cause. The same CDR3 can be traced to other DNA sequences in this sample. The chain links TRDV1 to TRDJ1; 9 bases fit TRDD3. CDR3 size: 16 residues. Germline V gene lookup returns CDR1 TSWWSYY and CDR2 QGS. CDR3 residues: CALGARRATGGAKLIF. The CDR3 DNA sequence: TGTGCCCTTGGGGCCCGGCGCGCTACTGGGGGAGCTAAACTCATCTTT.

In this sample, this clone turned up a few times. It is unclear where the CDR3 begins or ends on the DNA, so no DNA is shown, and the CDR3 is as TCRdb lists it. J is TRDJ1 and V is TRAV29/DV5; the table names TRDD3, a call not compared with the DNA. Per germline, CDR1 NSMFDY and CDR2 ISSIKDK. The CDR3 adds up to 29 amino acids, both ends counted. CDR3 sequence reads: CSVLLCSKRDGTGGVPNSVLGEDTDKLIF.

This clone was seen ten or more times. V is TRDV2 and J is TRDJ1, with 8 bases lining up with TRDD3. The ends lost 1 base at V and 0 bases at J; junction bases unmatched: 6. CDR3 length equals 16 residues. Looked up from germline, CDR1 is GEAIGNYY and CDR2 is EKD. CDR3: CACDTGDTRYTDKLIF. The CDR3, as DNA: TGTGCCTGTGACACTGGGGATACTCGGTACACCGATAAACTCATCTTT.

A note on this clone: A far larger clone is a single base away, which makes a read error likely. Other nucleotide sequences in the sample specify the same CDR3. Here the CDR3 reads CALGRPRDPSYAVHSLSKLIF. The CDR3 DNA reads TGTGCTCTTGGGCGGCCCCGGGACCCTTCCTACGCAGTGCACAGTCTGAGTAAACTCATCTTT. The chain employs TRDV1 and TRDJ1, with 9 positions matching TRDD2. With V trimmed by 5 bases and J by 7 bases, 29 bases remained unmatched. Per germline, CDR1 TSWWSYY and CDR2 QGS. The CDR3 spans 21 residues.

This clone turned up a few times. The J gene is TRDJ1, the V gene TRDV2; 11 nucleotides agree with TRDD3. Looked up from germline, CDR1 is GEAIGNYY and CDR2 is EKD. Losses at the gene ends were 4 bases for V and 1 base for J; bases not matched to a gene: 4. CDR3 size: 15 residues. CDR3 coding DNA: TGTGCCTGTGATCGACTGGGGGATATCACCGATAAACTCATCTTT. As protein: CACDRLGDITDKLIF.

The chain carries TRDV2 and TRDJ1; 12 bases are a match to TRDD3. Trimming cost V 5 bases and J 1 base; bases outside gene matches: 7. Germline loops: CDR1 GEAIGNYY, CDR2 EKD. This CDR3 comprises 16 residues. CDR3 bases: TGTGCCTGTGTGGGAGTACTGGGGGATACCACCGATAAACTCATCTTT. It codes for CACVGVLGDTTDKLIF.

There are a few counts of this clone. With only one base between it and a far larger clone, this is likely a read error. Other DNA sequences within the sample encode an identical CDR3. The rearrangement links TRDV1 to TRDJ1, with TRDD2 as a possible D gene (9 bases). Germline CDR1 and CDR2: TSWWSYY and QGS. CDR3 length: 19 amino acids. Trimming removed 6 bases from V and 1 base from J, with 27 bases in between. The CDR3: CALGTWPSYLGDVTDKLIF. The CDR3 nucleotides read TGTGCTCTTGGAACGTGGCCTTCCTACTTGGGGGATGTCACCGATAAACTCATCTTT.

This clone was detected only a few times. The protein recorded in TCRdb matches a much larger clone and deviates from this DNA's translation at residue 7, suggesting a read error; the protein here is obtained by translating the DNA. The V gene is TRDV1, the J gene TRDJ1; 11 bases line up with TRDD3. The CDR3 consists of 23 residues. CDR1 TSWWSYY and CDR2 QGS come from the germline V gene. J gave up 0 bases and V 1 base, and 22 bases lay outside the gene matches. CDR3 loop: CALGEPWGSYSWGIHGYTDKLIF. As DNA, the CDR3 is TGTGCTCTTGGGGAACCATGGGGTTCCTACAGCTGGGGGATACATGGGTACACCGATAAACTCATCTTT.

At least ten counts were recorded for this clone. This sequence is one base from a far larger clone and is likely a read error. The chain carries TRDV1 and TRDJ2; TRDD3 matches 8 bases. The J segment lost 1 base and the V segment lost 1 base, leaving 20 bases of the junction unmatched. The CDR3 covers 22 residues. Per the germline V gene, CDR1 is TSWWSYY and CDR2 is QGS. CDR3 coding DNA: TGTGCTCTTGGGGAACCACACCCGGGACTGGGGGTCCCACGCTTTTTGACAGCACAACTCTTCTTT. This translates into CALGEPHPGLGVPRFLTAQLFF.

J is TRDJ1 and V is TRDV2, with TRDD3 identical over 7 bases. V dropped 1 base and J dropped 7; count of bases not matched to a gene: 11. Germline CDR1 GEAIGNYY, CDR2 EKD. The CDR3 sequence is 15 residues long. CDR3: CACDTLGPNSPKLIF. As DNA, the CDR3 is TGTGCCTGTGACACACTGGGGCCGAACTCCCCTAAACTCATCTTT.

Worth noting for this clone: This likely traces to a read error, being one base from a far larger clone. At the DNA level, this CDR3 is encoded by other sequences in the same sample as well. The rearrangement links TRDV1 to TRDJ1; unclear D gene. Trimming removed 0 bases at V and 0 bases at J, with 20 bases between. Looked up from germline, CDR1 is TSWWSYY and CDR2 is QGS. The CDR3 consists of 19 residues. The chain's CDR3 is CALGELRRYARFHTDKLIF. The CDR3 nucleotides read TGTGCTCTTGGGGAACTACGGAGATATGCTCGGTTCCACACCGATAAACTCATCTTT.